This TCR beta chain was captured by sequencing in a study of OX40 agonist ivuxolimab in advanced cancers. Whole-study context: Among those enrolled, mean age was approximately 62 years (range roughly 23 to 79) and over 70% were male.

Autoimmune disease history or systemic immunosuppression meant exclusion. Clones were sequenced by immunoSEQ multiplex PCR, and TCRdb holds only the in-frame ones, with some missing. This table has under 85,000 clones, roughly 84% appearing once. Germline V gene data show CDR1 as SGHRS and CDR2 as YFSETQ. V lost 0 bases, J lost 2 bases, and 8 bases lay in between. The CDR3 consists of 14 residues. The source was CD4+ or CD8+ T cells sorted from blood, collected in a trial of the OX40 agonist ivuxolimab. The origin of this receptor is an adult with an advanced solid tumor such as melanoma, head and neck, liver or kidney cancer. J is TRBJ2-5 and V is TRBV5-1, with TRBD1 as a possible D gene (6 bases). CDR3 coding DNA: TGCGCCAGCAGCTTGGGGACAGCTCAAGAGACCCAGTACTTC. It yields the protein CASSLGTAQETQYF.